This T cell receptor beta chain was obtained from a study of post-analysis software for immune sequencing data. cDNA libraries of TCR beta carried unique molecular identifiers. TCRdb reanalysed the PCR reads using MiXCR and keeps one entry per CDR3 protein. Among around 250,000 distinct CDR3 sequences listed, 35% to 40% were seen once. As concerns this clonotype: Its antigen is not identified.

Germline loops: CDR1 MDHEN, CDR2 SYDVKM. This CDR3 comprises 14 residues. V dropped 2 bases and J dropped 5; count of bases not matched to a gene: 5. General study points: TRBV segments more frequent in patients than in controls numbered several and included TRBV5-6, TRBV5-1 and TRBV20-1.

Sequencing input: blood. V is TRBV28 and J is TRBJ1-2; 7 bases agree with TRBD1. The receptor comes from a girl aged 5 to 17 with multiple sclerosis. The CDR3 is CASSLAGTVYGYTF. The CDR3 DNA sequence: TGTGCCAGCAGTTTAGCCGGGACAGTATATGGCTACACCTTC.